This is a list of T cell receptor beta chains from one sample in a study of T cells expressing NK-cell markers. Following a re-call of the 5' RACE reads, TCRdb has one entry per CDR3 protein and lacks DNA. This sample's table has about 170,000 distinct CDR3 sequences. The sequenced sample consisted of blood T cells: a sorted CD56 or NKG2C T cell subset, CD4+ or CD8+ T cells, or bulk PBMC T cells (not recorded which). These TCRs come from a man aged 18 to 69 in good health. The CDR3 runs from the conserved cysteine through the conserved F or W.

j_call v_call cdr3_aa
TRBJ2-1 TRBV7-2 CASPSGASYNEQFF
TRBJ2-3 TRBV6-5 CASSYYLLAGDPTDTQYF
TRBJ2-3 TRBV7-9 CASSSAPGEADTQYF
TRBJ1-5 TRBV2 CASIPGERDSNQPQHF
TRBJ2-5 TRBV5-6 CASSSWAETQYF
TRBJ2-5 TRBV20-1 CSATTGTPQETQYF
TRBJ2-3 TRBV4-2 CASSQGTADTQYF
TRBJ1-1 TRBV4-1 CASSLHGDSLTEAFF
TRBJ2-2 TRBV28 CASSIDSEKTGELFF
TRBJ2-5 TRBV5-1 CASSDGQATQETQYF
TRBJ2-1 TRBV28 CASRDPTGSGNEQFF
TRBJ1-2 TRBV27 CASSPRGGRNGYTF
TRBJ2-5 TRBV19 CASSIDDQETQYF
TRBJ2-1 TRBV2 CASSATKGQIYNEQFF
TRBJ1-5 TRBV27 CASSLTAGGYQPQHF
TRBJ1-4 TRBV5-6 CASSITGFNEKLFF
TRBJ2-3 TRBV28 CASSLDRGYDTQYF
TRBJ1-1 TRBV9 CASSAGGAPGSEAFF
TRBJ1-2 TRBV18 CASSSNREADYGYTF
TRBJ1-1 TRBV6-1 CASDMGGLGAFF
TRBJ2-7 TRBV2 CASGSGQGYNEQYF
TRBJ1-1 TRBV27 CASRVTGRLDEAFF
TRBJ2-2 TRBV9 CASSVRTSTGELFF
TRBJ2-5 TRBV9 CASSVQGDIQETQYF
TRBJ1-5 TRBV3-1 CASSQTRTGVAGQPQHF
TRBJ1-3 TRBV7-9 CASSPGRDHSGNTIYF
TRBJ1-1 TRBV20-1 CSARRARGGVATEAFF
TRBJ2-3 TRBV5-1 CASSFLGQPDTQYF
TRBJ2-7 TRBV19 CASSRDATGYYEQYF
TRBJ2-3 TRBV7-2 CASSFGGGRDTQYF
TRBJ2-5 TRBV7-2 CASSLELLDQQETQYF
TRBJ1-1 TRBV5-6 CASSFGFMNTEAFF
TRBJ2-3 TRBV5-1 CASSEPQLTSPLADTQYF
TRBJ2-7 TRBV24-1 CATSDSDRSTYEQYF
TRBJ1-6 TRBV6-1 CASSDGDNSPLHF
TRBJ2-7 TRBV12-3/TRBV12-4 CASSGGTSYEQYF
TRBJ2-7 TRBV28 CASSKGLAGGPYEQYF
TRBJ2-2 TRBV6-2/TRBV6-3 CASSLFGLVGTGELFF
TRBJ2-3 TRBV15 CATSSGMTSGVTDTQYF
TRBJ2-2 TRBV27 CASRLTGGLTGELFF
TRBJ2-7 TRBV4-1 CASSRGQGYEQYF
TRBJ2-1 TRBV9 CASSAQGKQFF
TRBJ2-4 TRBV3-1 CASSQDEDSFWNIQYF
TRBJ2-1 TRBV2 CASSEVAGDYNEQFF
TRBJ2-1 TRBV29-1 CSVLLPYNEQFF
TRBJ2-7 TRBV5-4 CASSSMGLSYEQYF
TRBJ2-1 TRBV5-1 CASSLLGGVEQFF
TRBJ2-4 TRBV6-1 CASRDRGLGLAKNIQYF
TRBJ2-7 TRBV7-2 CASSLGWTGGTHEQYF